This paragraph reports one T cell receptor beta chain. This clonotype was seen at least ten times. Which antigen it targets is not known. No qualities accompany the bases; no much larger clone lies one base away. The data were obtained in a study of read filtering for tumor transcriptome and immune sequencing (dated by TCRdb to 2019 to 2021). Regarding the complete study: Of the patients in the cohort, about 17 were male and 14 to 15 were female, and their mean age was 65.9 years, with a range of about 47 to 80. Under revised international staging, about 8 patients fell into R-ISS I, more than 15 into R-ISS II and roughly 7 into R-ISS III. Whole-transcriptome libraries were prepared with the TruSeq RNA Access Library Prep Kit after DNase treatment. TCR-region mapped reads per sample ranged from about 3.5 to 11 million with IR-seq versus only roughly 75 to 1273 with RNA-seq. Using the same bone marrow samples, the study compared TCR repertoires obtained by targeted immune repertoire sequencing with those obtained by bulk whole-transcriptome sequencing. One of the main goals was to work out a read-filtering strategy for immune repertoire data, in particular whether clonotypes backed by only a single read should be removed. Overall study results and their limits: Removing single-read clonotypes increased the correlation between IR-seq and RNA-seq shared clonotype proportions. Single-read clonotypes made up roughly 80% of clonotypes but only approximately 4% of total reads in IR-seq, compared with about 77% of clonotypes and around 45% of reads in RNA-seq. The sorted CD138-negative fraction was composed of a mixed bone marrow immune population rather than of purified T cells. Compared with RNA-seq, IR-seq captured clonotypes at much greater depth and more reliably, and a smaller IR-seq throughput was enough to identify most of the shared clonotypes.

TCR libraries were built from roughly 370 ng RNA with the Immunoverse kit, using molecular barcoded adaptors covering alpha/delta and beta/gamma chains. TCR library preparation used the same RNA that was used for transcriptome sequencing. Sequencing of TCR libraries was carried out on an Illumina HiSeq 4000 with 2 x 150 cycles. The original methods were these. MiXCR aligned TCR reads to human V, D, J and C references and assembled the aligned reads into CDR3 clonotypes, with quality filtering and error correction included. The tcR package in R was used for analysis of clonotype counts and gene usage diversity. Raw mapping reads were checked after the RNA-seq reads had been mapped by STAR aligner version 2.5.3a onto the human GRCh37 genome. To test the effect of sequencing depth on detected clonotypes, IR-seq fastq files were randomly downsampled using Seqtk 1.3. TCRdb redid the processing of the public reads, applying fastp at Q25 and MiXCR, and retained in-frame beta chains. Rows with one shared CDR3 protein collapse into an entry with the most common genes and DNA. In this record, the V and J calls reflect TCRdb's handling and not the investigators' own analysis. This sample holds under 50,000 distinct CDR3 sequences; approximately 13% were observed only once. The ten top clones hold 25% to 30% of the sample.

Reading the germline V gene (reference sequence) gives CDR1 SEHNR and CDR2 FQNEAQ. V was cut back by 3 bases and J by 1 base, leaving a gap of 10 bases between them. The CDR3, from cysteine to phenylalanine, totals 14 residues. Only the CDR3 part of the read is kept: 42 bases, read in frame from the first base. Bone marrow was sampled from every patient at the time of active disease. Ficoll-Hypaque density gradient centrifugation was used to isolate the bone marrow mononuclear cells. To remove myeloma plasma cells, the cells were labeled with CD138 magnetic microbeads on a MACS separator, and CD138-negative cells were then collected by negative selection. Purity of the isolated cells was checked by flow cytometry on an Attune NxT using CD138 antibodies. TRIzol reagent was used to extract total RNA, which was then quantified with a NanoDrop spectrophotometer. Paired RNA-seq and IR-seq were performed on each patient's CD138-negative bone marrow sample.

The origin of this receptor is a donor aged 40 or over with multiple myeloma. The rearrangement joined TRBV7-9 to TRBJ2-7, with no reliable assignment of the D segment. Sequencing input: a population of CD138-negative cells sorted from bone marrow. What this sample's cell subset or site label stands for: bone marrow mononuclear cells depleted of CD138+ plasma/myeloma cells by negative magnetic selection. The DNA sequence reads TGTGCCAGCAGCTTGAATCGGCATTCCTACGAGCAGTACTTC. It translates to CASSLNRHSYEQYF.